This T cell receptor beta chain derives from a study of vaccination effects on CD4 cells after COVID-19. Study-level results: Few convalescent patients, and no early post-infection timepoints, were available to the study. Healthy vaccine recipients' vaccine-induced clones were almost all SARS-CoV-2 mono-reactive. Long after vaccination, the clones induced by infection and by vaccine shrank markedly in size.

Repertoires were generated with immunoSEQ multiplex PCR, while TCRdb's copy carries only in-frame clones and drops some. Of about 68,000 clones detected, 80% appear once; the ten largest clones hold 12%. The CDR3 contains 14 residues. V shed 4 bases and J shed 1 base, with 5 bases lying between them. From germline, CDR1 is KGHSH and CDR2 LQKENI. CD4+ T cells specific for antigen were expanded with viral peptide pools by the ViraFEST assay before sequencing. Upon completion of around ten days in culture, CD4+ T cells were isolated. Nucleocapsid antibodies stayed negative before and after vaccination, showing no earlier SARS-CoV-2 infection. For each well, two million PBMC were cultured with 8.5 to 10 IU/ml IL-2 and roughly 10 ug/ml peptides. To note about this clone: What it binds is not known.

The TCR originated in a human donor who received a COVID-19 vaccine. The source was CD4+ T cells from PBMCs cultured with SARS-CoV-2 spike peptides, collected before COVID-19 vaccination. The rearrangement links TRBV18 to TRBJ2-6; D gene unclear. CDR3 sequence reads: CASSQYSGANVLTF. In DNA form, the CDR3 reads TGTGCCAGCTCACAATATTCTGGGGCCAACGTCCTGACTTTC.